The next 2 T cell receptor beta chains were all read from a single sample in a study of cytomegalovirus exposure and HLA in healthy donors. TCRdb's copy holds only in-frame clones and misses some; the assay was immunoSEQ multiplex PCR. The profile shows approximately 180,000 clones, 86% of them singletons. Source material: PBMCs. These receptors came from a woman aged 18-29 years in good health and CMV-seronegative.

The V and J genes are TRBV9 and TRBJ1-1; a weak D match, TRBD1 (5 bases). The V end lost 0 bases, the J end lost 4 bases, and 10 bases lay between the germline ends. This CDR3 is built from 14 residues. The V gene's germline CDR1 is SGDLS and CDR2 YYNGEE. The CDR3 reads CASSVEGSGTEAFF. The CDR3 nucleotides read TGTGCCAGCAGCGTAGAGGGGTCGGGCACTGAAGCTTTCTTT.

The J gene is TRBJ1-2, the V gene TRBV18; 8 bases agree with TRBD1. The J segment lost 2 bases and the V segment lost 4 bases, leaving 3 bases of the junction unmatched. The germline V gene encodes CDR1 KGHSH and CDR2 LQKENI. CDR3 length equals 14 residues. CDR3 amino acids: CASSLDRENYGYTF. CDR3 DNA sequence: TGTGCCAGCTCACTGGACAGGGAGAACTATGGCTACACCTTC.